This T cell receptor beta chain was recorded in a study of identifying expanded T cells in peripheral blood. No infections or other immune events were documented during collection. CDR3 length: 15 residues. After removal of 2 bases from V and 4 bases from J, the junction contained 5 bases not matched to a gene. Germline V gene data show CDR1 as MNHNY and CDR2 as SVGAGI (reference sequence). General observations from the study: Across healthy donors, higher total template counts meant significantly greater approximately two-week count variance. Differentially abundant clones: about 1.3 between replicates, 15 to 17 at around 14 days, 19 to 20 at four.

This clone was detected once. Its specificity is not known. Only in-frame clones appear in the TCRdb table, and some are missing; sequencing was by immunoSEQ multiplex PCR. This sample has 55,000 to 80,000 clones; around 86% occur once, and the top ten carry about 18%. This sequence originates from a person aged 18 to 75 in good health. The chain joins TRBV6-6 to TRBJ2-5, with TRBD1 matching 9 bases. The material sequenced was blood. The CDR3 protein is CASSYDRGIGETQYF. CDR3 bases: TGTGCCAGCAGTTACGACAGGGGGATCGGAGAGACCCAGTACTTC.